This T cell receptor (beta chain) was recovered during a study of blood T cells in healthy people across ages (dated by TCRdb to between 2015 and 2017). Regarding the complete study: In model experiments, template switching captured about one uniquely barcoded TCR beta cDNA molecule for every two T cells. To avoid experimental bias, donors of different ages were spread randomly across the sequencing lanes. The study analyzed two additional independent replicas of 1 million unique cDNA reads from the same blood draw for two donors, one aged 18 to 29 and one aged 80 or older. Using deep sequencing normalized with unique cDNA molecular identifiers, the study measured how TCR beta repertoire diversity changes with age. Donors were grouped into four age groups: young (average 16 years), middle-aged (about 40), aged (about 60) and long-lived (approximately 82). The full study reports these points: Compared with the aged group, more naive CD4+ T cells, fewer expanded clones and increased TCR diversity were shown by the long-lived group, suggesting age selection. Because profiling used bulk unsorted PBMCs, naive and antigen-experienced compartments could not be compared conclusively. Estimates of total diversity based on one million sequenced T cells were regarded as lower bounds and as underestimates. Donor CMV infection status was unknown, potentially confounding age-related changes in expanded clonotypes. Observed TCR beta diversity per million T cells fell roughly linearly with age, and a significant reduction was already apparent by age approximately 40. There was a strong correlation between observed TCR beta diversity and the percentage of naive T cells measured by flow cytometry.

The 35 to 40 donors, aged about 6 to 95 years, were systemically healthy Caucasian individuals from Russia. Each donor gave ten milliliters of peripheral blood, drawn into EDTA-treated Vacutainer tubes. Ficoll-Paque density-gradient centrifugation was used to isolate PBMCs, with at least 7 million per sample. Trizol reagent was used to extract total RNA from PBMCs, with at least 5.5 micrograms per sample. For every donor, flow cytometry on a PBMC aliquot measured the percentage of naive CD45RAhigh/CD27high T cells. As concerns this clonotype: What this receptor recognizes is not known. Base quality data are lacking; no much larger clone is found one base away.

Library preparation employed 5' RACE. The run used an Illumina HiSeq 2500. A second PCR of roughly 7 to 12 cycles was performed with a sample-barcoded 5' primer and a J-beta primer mix. A unique molecular identifier was introduced onto each TCR beta cDNA molecule by a template-switch 5' adaptor carrying 12 random nucleotides. At least 2.5 million CDR3-containing paired-end reads were obtained from each sample. First-strand cDNA was synthesized from all RNA with the Mint cDNA synthesis kit, primed by a TRBC-specific oligonucleotide. After uracil-DNA glycosylase treatment, a first 18-cycle PCR used universal primers M1SS and BC2_uni_R on all cDNA. The authors' pipeline ran thus. Each sample was normalized by randomly selecting 1 million high-quality reads, each carrying a distinct molecular identifier. Instead of being binned into consensus sequences, reads that shared molecular identifiers were thrown out. MiTCR, set to a Q25 quality threshold and the strictest error-elimination algorithm, was used for CDR3 identification, clonotype clustering and error correction. A nonparametric unseen species model using Euler transformation provided a lower-bound estimate of total TCR beta diversity. TCRdb ran its own pipeline on the public reads, namely fastp trimming at Q25 and MiXCR clone calling, and kept in-frame beta chains. Each entry merges the rows of one CDR3 protein and shows their most common DNA and genes. TCRdb, not the original authors, processed these V and J calls. This sample lists over 1,200,000 distinct CDR3 sequences; approximately 59% were detected once. The ten largest account for about 6.3% of the sample.

The sequence derives from a man younger than 35 in good health. Specimen: blood.

Here is the DNA: TGTGCCAGCAGAGGGAGCGACGTTGAAGCTTTCTTT. This translates into CASRGSDVEAFF. The chain links TRBV7-9 with TRBJ1-1; no D segment can be confidently identified. The CDR3 contains 12 residues, cysteine and phenylalanine counted. The CDR3 DNA has 36 bases and is translated from base 1. V drops 6 bases and J drops 7 bases, leaving 12 bases in between. For CDR1 and CDR2, the germline V gene (reference sequence) lists SEHNR and FQNEAQ.